This TCR beta chain is drawn from a study of blood T cell repertoires in COVID-19 (dated by TCRdb to 2019 to 2021). With respect to the entire study: Samples covering the acute and convalescent phases of COVID-19 were provided by collaborators in the United States, Italy and Spain. The dataset comprised deeply sampled blood TCRbeta repertoires from subjects exposed to, actively infected with, or recovered from COVID-19. Where available, HLA class I and class II types were obtained from metadata supplied by the sample provider rather than from assay-based typing. Samples were obtained from the ongoing ImmuneRACE study (first 160 participants) and from 1,254 subjects provided by 6 global collaborators. The sample metadata nearly always contained a de-identified subject ID, COVID-19 status, age in years and sex. A freely available public database, intended as a resource for researchers studying the immune response to SARS-CoV-2, is where the repertoires were released. The material from the prospective study consisted of cDNA or gDNA derived from T cells, B-cell-depleted T cells, or PBMCs. Overall results and qualifications from the work: The quantity of clinical and demographic metadata differed by source and by participant and was supplied without curation.

Collaborating institutions collected whole blood in K2EDTA tubes following their own protocols. For TCRbeta analysis, collaborators shipped samples as frozen whole blood, isolated PBMCs, or DNA extracted from either of those sample types. Concerning this clone itself: This clone's antigen is unknown. Per-base qualities were not stored, and no clone one base away is much larger.

TCRbeta CDR3 regions were amplified from genomic DNA by means of the immunoSEQ Assay, a bias-controlled multiplex PCR. The original pipeline was this. Nucleated cell counts per sample were estimated from amplification of reference gene primers within the assay. Sequence reads were collapsed and filtered to measure the absolute abundance of every unique TCRbeta CDR3 rearrangement. For each sample, productive Simpson clonality was calculated by taking the square root of Simpson's diversity index across productive rearrangements. Drawn from immuneACCESS, this table holds only the in-frame rearrangements with V and J called that TCRdb kept. Clones are partly lost; checked studies trace under half to an unresolved V gene and leave the rest unexplained. The V and J calls and clone size were taken over from that table, and D and trimming were inferred from the DNA. Recorded for this sample are about 110,000 clones; approximately 78% of them occurred a single time. Of the sample, 7.9% falls within the top ten clones.

After removal of 0 bases from V and 10 bases from J, the junction retains 5 bases not matched to a gene. The cysteine opens and the phenylalanine closes a CDR3 of 14 amino acids. Only the CDR3 region is kept as DNA, spanning 42 bases read in frame from base 1. Taken from the germline V gene (reference sequence), the CDR1 and CDR2 loops are SGHNT and YYREEE. This TCR was sampled from a man aged 65-85 years with acute or convalescent COVID-19. The chain uses TRBV5-4 and TRBJ2-3; the central 10 bases match TRBD2. The sample was peripheral blood. The DNA is TGTGCCAGCAGCTTGGCGCTAGCGGGAGCCGCGCAGTATTTT. It specifies CASSLALAGAAQYF. This CDR3, with the reference TRBV5-4 and TRBJ2-3 proteins standing in past its ends, gives the full variable domain ETGVTQSPTHLIKTRGQQVTLRCSSQSGHNTVSWYQQALGQGPQFIFQYYREEENGRGNFPPRFSGLQFPNYSSELNVNALELDDSALYLCASSLALAGAAQYFGPGTRLTVL.